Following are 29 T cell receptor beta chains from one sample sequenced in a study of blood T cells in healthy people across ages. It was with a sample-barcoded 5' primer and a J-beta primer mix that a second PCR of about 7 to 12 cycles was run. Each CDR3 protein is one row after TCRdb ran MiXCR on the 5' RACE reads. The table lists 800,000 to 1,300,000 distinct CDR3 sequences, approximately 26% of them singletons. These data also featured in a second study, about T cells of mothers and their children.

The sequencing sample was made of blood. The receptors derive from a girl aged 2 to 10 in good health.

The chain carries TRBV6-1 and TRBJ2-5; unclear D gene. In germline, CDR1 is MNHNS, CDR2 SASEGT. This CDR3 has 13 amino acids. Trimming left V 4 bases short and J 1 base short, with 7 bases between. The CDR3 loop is CASSGVSQETQYF. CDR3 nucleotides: TGTGCCAGCAGTGGGGTTTCCCAAGAGACCCAGTACTTC.

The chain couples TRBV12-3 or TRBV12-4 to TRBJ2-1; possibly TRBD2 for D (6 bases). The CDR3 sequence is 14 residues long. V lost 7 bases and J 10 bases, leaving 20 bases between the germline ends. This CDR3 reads CASINPRGFNEQFF. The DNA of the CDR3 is TGTGCCAGCATTAACCCGCGGGGCTTTAACGAGCAGTTCTTC.

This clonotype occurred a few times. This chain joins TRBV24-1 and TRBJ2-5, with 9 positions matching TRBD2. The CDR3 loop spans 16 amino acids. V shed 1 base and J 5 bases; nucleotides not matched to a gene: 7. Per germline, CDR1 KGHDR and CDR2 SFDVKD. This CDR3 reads CATSDLGRGGQETQYF. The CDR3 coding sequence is TGTGCCACCAGTGATTTAGGGCGGGGGGGCCAGGAGACCCAGTACTTC.

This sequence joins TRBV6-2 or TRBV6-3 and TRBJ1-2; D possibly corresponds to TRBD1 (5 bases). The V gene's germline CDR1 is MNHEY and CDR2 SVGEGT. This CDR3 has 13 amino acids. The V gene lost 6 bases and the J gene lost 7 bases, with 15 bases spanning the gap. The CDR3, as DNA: TGTGCCAGCAGCCTAGACAGTGTCTTTGGCTACACCTTC. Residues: CASSLDSVFGYTF.

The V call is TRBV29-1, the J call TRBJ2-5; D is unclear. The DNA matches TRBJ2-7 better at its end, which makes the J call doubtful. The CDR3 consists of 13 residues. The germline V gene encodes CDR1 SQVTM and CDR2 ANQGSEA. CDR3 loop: CSVYNGESYEQYF. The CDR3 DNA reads TGCAGCGTTTATAACGGAGAATCCTACGAGCAGTACTTC.

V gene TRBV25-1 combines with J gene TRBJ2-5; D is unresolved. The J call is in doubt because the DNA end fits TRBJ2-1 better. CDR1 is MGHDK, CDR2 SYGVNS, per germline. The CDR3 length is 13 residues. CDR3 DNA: TGTGCCAGCAGTGGGCCCGGGTTGGGGGAGCAGTTCTTC. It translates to CASSGPGLGEQFF.

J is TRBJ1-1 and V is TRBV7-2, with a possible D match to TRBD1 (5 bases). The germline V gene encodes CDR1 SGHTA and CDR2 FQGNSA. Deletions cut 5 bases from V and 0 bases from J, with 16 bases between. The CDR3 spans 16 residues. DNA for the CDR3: TGTGCCAGCAGCCAAATCCGCGGGGCGCTGAACACTGAAGCTTTCTTT. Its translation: CASSQIRGALNTEAFF. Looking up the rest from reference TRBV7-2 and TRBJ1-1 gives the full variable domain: GAGVSQSPSNKVTEKGKDVELRCDPISGHTALYWYRQSLGQGLEFLIYFQGNSAPDKSGLPSDRFSAERTGGSVSTLTIQRTQQEDSAVYLCASSQIRGALNTEAFFGQGTRLTVV.

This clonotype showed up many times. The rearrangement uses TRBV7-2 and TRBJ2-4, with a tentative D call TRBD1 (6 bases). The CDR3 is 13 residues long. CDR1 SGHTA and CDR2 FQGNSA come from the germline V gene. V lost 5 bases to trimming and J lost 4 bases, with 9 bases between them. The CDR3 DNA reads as TGTGCCAGCAGCCTCGGACAGAAAAACATTCAGTACTTC. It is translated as CASSLGQKNIQYF.

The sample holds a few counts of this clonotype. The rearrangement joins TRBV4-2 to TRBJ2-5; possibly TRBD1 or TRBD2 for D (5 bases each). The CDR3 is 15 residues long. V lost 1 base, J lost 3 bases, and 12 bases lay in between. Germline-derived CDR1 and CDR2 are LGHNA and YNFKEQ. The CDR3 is CASSQGAGREETQYF. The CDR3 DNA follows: TGTGCCAGCAGCCAAGGAGCAGGGCGGGAAGAGACCCAGTACTTC.

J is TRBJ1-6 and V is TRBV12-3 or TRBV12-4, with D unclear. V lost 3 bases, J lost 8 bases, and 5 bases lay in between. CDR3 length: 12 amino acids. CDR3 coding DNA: TGTGCCAGCAGTTTGAGGGATTCACCCCTCCACTTT. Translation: CASSLRDSPLHF.

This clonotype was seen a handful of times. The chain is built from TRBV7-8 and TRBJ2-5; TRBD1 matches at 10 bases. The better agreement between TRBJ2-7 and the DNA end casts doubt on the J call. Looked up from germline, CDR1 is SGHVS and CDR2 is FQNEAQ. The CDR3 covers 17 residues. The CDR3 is CASSLRKPGQGRNEQYF. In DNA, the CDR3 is TGTGCCAGCAGCTTACGAAAACCGGGACAGGGGAGAAACGAGCAGTACTTC.

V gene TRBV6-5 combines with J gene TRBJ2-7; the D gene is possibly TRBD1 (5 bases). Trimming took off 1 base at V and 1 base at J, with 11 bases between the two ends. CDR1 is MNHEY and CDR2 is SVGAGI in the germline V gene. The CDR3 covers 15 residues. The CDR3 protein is CASSYFLQGSYEQYF. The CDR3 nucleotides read TGTGCCAGCAGTTACTTTCTTCAGGGATCCTACGAGCAGTACTTC.

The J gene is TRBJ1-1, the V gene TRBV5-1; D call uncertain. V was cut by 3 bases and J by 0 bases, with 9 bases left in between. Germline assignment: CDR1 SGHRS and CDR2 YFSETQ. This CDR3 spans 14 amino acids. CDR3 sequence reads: CASSSLLLNTEAFF. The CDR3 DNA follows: TGCGCCAGCAGCTCGCTACTATTGAACACTGAAGCTTTCTTT.

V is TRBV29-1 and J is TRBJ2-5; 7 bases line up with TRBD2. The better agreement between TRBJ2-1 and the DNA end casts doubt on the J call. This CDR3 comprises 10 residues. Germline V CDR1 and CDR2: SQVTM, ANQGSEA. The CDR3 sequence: CSAERGEQFF. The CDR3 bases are TGCAGCGCAGAGCGGGGTGAGCAGTTCTTC.

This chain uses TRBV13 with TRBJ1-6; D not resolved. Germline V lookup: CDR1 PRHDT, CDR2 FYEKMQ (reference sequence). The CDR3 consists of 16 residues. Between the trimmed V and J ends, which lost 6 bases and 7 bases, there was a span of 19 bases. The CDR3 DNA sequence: TGTGCCAGCAGGCTGGCCGTAGAAGAACTAAATTCACCCCTCCACTTT. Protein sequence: CASRLAVEELNSPLHF.

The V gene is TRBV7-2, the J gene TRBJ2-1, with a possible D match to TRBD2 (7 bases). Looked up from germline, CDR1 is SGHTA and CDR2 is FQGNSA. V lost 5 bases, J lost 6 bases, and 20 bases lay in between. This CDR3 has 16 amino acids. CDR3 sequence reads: CASSRGRGESRNEQFF. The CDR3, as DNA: TGTGCCAGCAGCCGGGGGAGGGGGGAGTCTCGCAATGAGCAGTTCTTC.

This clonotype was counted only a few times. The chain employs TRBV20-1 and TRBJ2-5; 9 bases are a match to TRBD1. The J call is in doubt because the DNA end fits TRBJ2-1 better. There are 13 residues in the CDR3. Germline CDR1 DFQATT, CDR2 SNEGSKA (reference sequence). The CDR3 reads CSVSGQGFNEQFF. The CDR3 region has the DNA TGCAGTGTGTCGGGACAGGGTTTCAATGAGCAGTTCTTC.

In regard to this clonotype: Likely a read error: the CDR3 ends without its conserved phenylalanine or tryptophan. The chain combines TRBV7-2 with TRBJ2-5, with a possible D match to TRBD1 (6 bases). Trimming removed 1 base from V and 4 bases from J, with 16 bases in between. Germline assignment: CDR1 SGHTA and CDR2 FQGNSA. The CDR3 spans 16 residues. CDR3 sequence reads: CASSLGYREGGETQYL. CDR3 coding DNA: TGTGCCAGCAGCTTAGGGTATCGGGAAGGGGGAGAGACCCAGTACCTC.

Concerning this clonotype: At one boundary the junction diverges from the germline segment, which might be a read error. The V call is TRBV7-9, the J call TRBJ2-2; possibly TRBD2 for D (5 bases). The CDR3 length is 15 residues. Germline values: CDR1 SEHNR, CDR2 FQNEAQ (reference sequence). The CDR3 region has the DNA TGCGCCAGCAGCTTTCGAGCGGTCCTCACCGGGGAGCTGTTTTTT. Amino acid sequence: CASSFRAVLTGELFF.

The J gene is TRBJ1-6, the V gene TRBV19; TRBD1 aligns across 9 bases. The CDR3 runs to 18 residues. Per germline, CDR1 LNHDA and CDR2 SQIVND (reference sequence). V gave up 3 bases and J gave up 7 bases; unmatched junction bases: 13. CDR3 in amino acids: CASSIQGQGILGNSPLHF. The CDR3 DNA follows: TGTGCCAGTAGTATCCAAGGACAGGGGATCTTGGGAAATTCACCCCTCCACTTT.

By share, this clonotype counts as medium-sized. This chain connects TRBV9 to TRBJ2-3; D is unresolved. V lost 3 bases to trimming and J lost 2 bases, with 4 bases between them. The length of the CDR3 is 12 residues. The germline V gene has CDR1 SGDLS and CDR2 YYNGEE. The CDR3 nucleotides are TGTGCCAGCAGCGGAAACACAGATACGCAGTATTTT. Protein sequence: CASSGNTDTQYF.

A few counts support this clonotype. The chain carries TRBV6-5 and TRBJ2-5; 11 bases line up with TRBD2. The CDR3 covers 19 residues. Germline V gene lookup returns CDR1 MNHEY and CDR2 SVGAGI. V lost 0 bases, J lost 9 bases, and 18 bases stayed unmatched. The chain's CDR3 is CASSYSRLAGGSGSDAQYF. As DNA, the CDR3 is TGTGCCAGCAGTTACTCGAGGCTAGCGGGGGGCTCCGGCTCAGACGCCCAGTACTTC.

CDR3 sequence (DNA): TGTGCCAGCAGCGCCCTGGGGGCTAACCCTCACTCCTACGAGCAGTACTTC. Protein sequence: CASSALGANPHSYEQYF. The chain has TRBV5-6 and TRBJ2-7, with D possibly being TRBD1 (6 bases). This CDR3 spans 17 amino acids. The germline V and J ends were trimmed by 4 bases and 0 bases, with 20 bases remaining between them. Germline lookup yields CDR1 SGHDT and CDR2 YYEEEE.

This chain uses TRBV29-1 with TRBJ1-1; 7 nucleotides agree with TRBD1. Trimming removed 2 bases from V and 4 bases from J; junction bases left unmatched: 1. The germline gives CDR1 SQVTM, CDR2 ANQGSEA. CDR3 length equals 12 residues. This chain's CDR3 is CSVESGGTEAFF. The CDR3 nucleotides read TGCAGCGTTGAATCAGGGGGCACTGAAGCTTTCTTT. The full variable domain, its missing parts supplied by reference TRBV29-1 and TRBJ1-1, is SAVISQKPSRDICQRGTSLTIQCQVDSQVTMMFWYRQQPGQSLTLIATANQGSEATYESGFVIDKFPISRPNLTFSTLTVSNMSPEDSSIYLCSVESGGTEAFFGQGTRLTVV.

CDR3: CASRPGTSGSYEQYF. As DNA, the CDR3 is TGTGCCAGCAGGCCGGGGACTAGCGGCTCCTACGAGCAGTACTTC. The V call is TRBV28, the J call TRBJ2-7; TRBD2 aligns across 11 bases. The ends lost 6 bases at V and 0 bases at J; junction bases unmatched: 4. The CDR3 is made up of 15 amino acids. The germline V gene has CDR1 MDHEN and CDR2 SYDVKM.

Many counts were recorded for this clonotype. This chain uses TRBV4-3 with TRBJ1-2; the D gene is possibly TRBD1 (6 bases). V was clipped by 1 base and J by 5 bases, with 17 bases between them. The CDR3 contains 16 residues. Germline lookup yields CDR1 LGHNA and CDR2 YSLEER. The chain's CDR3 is CASSQGARDTLYGYTF. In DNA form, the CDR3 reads TGCGCCAGCAGCCAAGGAGCACGGGACACCTTGTATGGCTACACCTTC.

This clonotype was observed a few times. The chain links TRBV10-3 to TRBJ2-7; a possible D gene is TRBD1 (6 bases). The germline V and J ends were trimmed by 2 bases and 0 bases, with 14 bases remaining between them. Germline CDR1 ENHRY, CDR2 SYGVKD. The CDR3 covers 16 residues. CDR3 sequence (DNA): TGTGCCATCAGTGAGATCGGACAGCTGAGCTCCTACGAGCAGTACTTC. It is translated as CAISEIGQLSSYEQYF.

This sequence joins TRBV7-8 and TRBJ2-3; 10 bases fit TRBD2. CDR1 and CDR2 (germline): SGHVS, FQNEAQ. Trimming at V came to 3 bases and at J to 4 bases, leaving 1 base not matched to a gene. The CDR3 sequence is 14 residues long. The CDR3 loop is CASSFLAGADTQYF. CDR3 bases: TGTGCCAGCAGCTTCCTAGCGGGAGCAGATACGCAGTATTTT. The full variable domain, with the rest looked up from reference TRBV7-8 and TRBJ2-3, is GAGVSQSPRYKVAKRGQDVALRCDPISGHVSLFWYQQALGQGPEFLTYFQNEAQLDKSGLPSDRFFAERPEGSVSTLKIQRTQQEDSAVYLCASSFLAGADTQYFGPGTRLTVL.

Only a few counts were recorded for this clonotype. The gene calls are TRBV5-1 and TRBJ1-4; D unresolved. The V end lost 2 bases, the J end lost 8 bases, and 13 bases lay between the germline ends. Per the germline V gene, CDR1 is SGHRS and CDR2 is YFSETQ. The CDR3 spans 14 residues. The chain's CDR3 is CASSFMSGEEKLFF. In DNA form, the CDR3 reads TGCGCCAGCAGCTTTATGTCCGGCGAGGAAAAACTGTTTTTT.